This T cell receptor beta chain derives from a study of technical replicates of blood from a handful of donors. The germline V gene has CDR1 LNHDA and CDR2 SQIVND (reference sequence). V was shortened by 7 bases and J by 7 bases, with 13 bases between the two germline ends. This CDR3 has 13 amino acids. The table came from immunoSEQ multiplex PCR; TCRdb's copy has only in-frame clones and leaves some out. The sample records tens of thousands of clones, about 90% being singletons. This receptor was taken from a human donor in good health. V and J are TRBV19 and TRBJ2-2; D is perhaps TRBD1 (7 bases). The source material was T cells isolated from PBMCs. This CDR3 reads CASTRGDVGELFF. The CDR3 coding sequence is TGTGCCAGTACCAGGGGGGACGTCGGGGAGCTGTTTTTT.